This T cell receptor (beta chain) was profiled in a study of blood T cell repertoires in COVID-19. Background on the study: Specimens from acute and convalescent COVID-19 originated in the United States, Italy and Spain. T cells, B-cell-depleted T cells, or PBMCs supplied cDNA or gDNA.

J lost 2 bases, V lost 0 bases, and 6 bases had no gene match. CDR3 length: 16 residues. Germline lookup yields CDR1 LGHDT and CDR2 YNNKEL (reference sequence). As handled by the study authors: Reference gene primer amplification yielded estimated nucleated cell counts. TCRdb keeps only in-frame clones here, not all; method: immunoSEQ multiplex PCR. The V and J calls and the clone size are those of that table, but D and trimming were determined from the DNA. Seen here are fewer than 250,000 clones, under 95% observed once, and the top ten hold more than 0.95%. The clonotype comes from a man aged 25-45 years with acute or convalescent COVID-19. The sample was peripheral blood. This chain connects TRBV3-1 (or the pseudogene TRBV3-2) to TRBJ2-7, with 8 bases matching TRBD2. CDR3 in DNA: TGTGCCAGCAGCCAAGATAGCGGGGCAATAACCTACGAGCAGTACTTC. Amino acid sequence: CASSQDSGAITYEQYF.